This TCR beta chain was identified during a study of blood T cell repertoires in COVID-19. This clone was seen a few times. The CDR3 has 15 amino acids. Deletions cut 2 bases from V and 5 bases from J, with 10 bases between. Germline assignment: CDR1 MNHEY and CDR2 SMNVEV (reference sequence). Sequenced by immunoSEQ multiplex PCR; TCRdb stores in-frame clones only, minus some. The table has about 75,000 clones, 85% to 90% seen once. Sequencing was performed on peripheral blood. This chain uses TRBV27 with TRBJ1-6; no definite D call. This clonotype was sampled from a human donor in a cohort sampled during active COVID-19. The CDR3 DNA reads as TGTGCCAGCAGTTTAACGAGTCAGGATAATTCACCCCTCCACTTT. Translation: CASSLTSQDNSPLHF.